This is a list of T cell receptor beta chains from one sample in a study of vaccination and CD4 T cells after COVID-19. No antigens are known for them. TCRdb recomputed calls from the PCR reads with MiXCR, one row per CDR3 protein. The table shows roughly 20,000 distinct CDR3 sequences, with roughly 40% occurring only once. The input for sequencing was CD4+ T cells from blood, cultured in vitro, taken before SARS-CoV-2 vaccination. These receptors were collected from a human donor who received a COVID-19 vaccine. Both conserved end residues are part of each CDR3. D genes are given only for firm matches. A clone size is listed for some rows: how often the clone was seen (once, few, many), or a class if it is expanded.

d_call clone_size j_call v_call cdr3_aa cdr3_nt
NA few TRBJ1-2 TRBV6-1 CASSRTVNYGYTF TGTGCCAGCTCGCGGACTGTTAACTATGGCTACACCTTC
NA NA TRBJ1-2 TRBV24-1 CATSDLYGYGYTF TGTGCCACCAGTGATTTGTACGGCTATGGCTACACCTTC
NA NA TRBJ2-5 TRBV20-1 CSAITTGETQYF TGCAGTGCCATAACAACGGGAGAGACCCAGTACTTC
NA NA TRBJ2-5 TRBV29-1 CSVGGRETQYF TGCAGCGTTGGGGGTCGAGAGACCCAGTACTTC
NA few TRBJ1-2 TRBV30 CAWSPTGPNGYTF TGTGCCTGGAGTCCAACAGGGCCTAATGGCTACACCTTC
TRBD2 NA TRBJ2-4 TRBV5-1 CASSSRGGGSNIQYF TGCGCCAGCAGCTCGCGCGGGGGGGGTAGCAACATTCAGTACTTC
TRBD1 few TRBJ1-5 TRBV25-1 CRASTGGCQPQHF TGTAGGGCTAGCACAGGGGGTTGTCAGCCCCAGCATTTT
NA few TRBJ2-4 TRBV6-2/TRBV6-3 CASRRGTQLAKNIQYF TGTGCCAGCAGACGGGGGACCCAGCTAGCCAAAAACATTCAGTACTTC
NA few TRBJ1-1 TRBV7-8 CASSHNRRGQLNTEAFF TGTGCCAGCAGCCACAACCGACGTGGACAGCTGAACACTGAAGCTTTCTTT
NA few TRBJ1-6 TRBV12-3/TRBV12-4 CASSHQTGTPSSYNSPLHF TGTGCCAGCAGTCACCAAACCGGGACCCCGAGCTCCTATAATTCACCCCTCCACTTT
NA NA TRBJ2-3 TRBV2 CASTLVQGTDTQYF TGTGCCAGCACCCTAGTTCAGGGGACAGATACGCAGTATTTT
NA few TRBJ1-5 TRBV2 CASSQVYSNQPQHF TGTGCCAGCAGCCAAGTTTATAGCAATCAGCCCCAGCATTTT
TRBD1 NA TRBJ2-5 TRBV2 CASSKGQGQETQYF TGTGCCAGCAGTAAAGGACAGGGTCAAGAGACCCAGTACTTC
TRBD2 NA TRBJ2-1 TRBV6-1 CASTGAIAGGRNEQFF TGTGCCAGCACCGGGGCCATAGCGGGGGGTCGGAATGAGCAGTTCTTC
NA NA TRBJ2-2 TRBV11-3 CASSWPVPGTGELFF TGTGCCAGCAGTTGGCCTGTCCCGGGTACCGGGGAGCTGTTTTTT
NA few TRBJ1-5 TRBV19 CASRGRGAGQPQHF TGTGCCAGTAGGGGCAGGGGCGCGGGTCAGCCCCAGCATTTT
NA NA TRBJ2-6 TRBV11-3 CASSLGSIAGANVLTF TGTGCCAGCAGCTTAGGTAGCATCGCTGGGGCCAACGTCCTGACTTTC
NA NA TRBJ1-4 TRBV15 CATSKYPRTGEKLFF TGTGCCACCAGCAAGTACCCGAGGACGGGTGAAAAACTGTTTTTT
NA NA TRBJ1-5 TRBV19 CASTLGGFQPQHF TGTGCCAGTACCCTGGGGGGGTTTCAGCCCCAGCATTTT
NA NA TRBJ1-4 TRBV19 CASRIYANEKLFF TGTGCCAGTAGGATTTACGCTAATGAAAAACTGTTTTTT
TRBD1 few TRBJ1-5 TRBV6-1 CASSVRGQGNNQPQHF TGTGCCAGCAGTGTAAGGGGACAGGGGAACAATCAGCCCCAGCATTTT
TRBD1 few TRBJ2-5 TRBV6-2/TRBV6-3 CASRMRQGAQETQYF TGTGCCAGCAGGATGAGACAGGGGGCACAAGAGACCCAGTACTTC
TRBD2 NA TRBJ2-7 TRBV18 CASSRTGLAGTYEQYF TGTGCCAGCTCACGAACGGGACTAGCGGGGACCTACGAGCAGTACTTC
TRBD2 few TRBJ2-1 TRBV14 CASSPLAGGRYNEQFF TGTGCCAGCAGCCCCCTAGCGGGGGGGCGCTACAATGAGCAGTTCTTC
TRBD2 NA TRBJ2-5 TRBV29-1 CSAGAGTETQYF TGCAGCGCTGGAGCGGGGACGGAGACCCAGTACTTC
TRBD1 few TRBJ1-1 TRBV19 CASSIGTGIGTEAFF TGTGCCAGTAGTATAGGGACAGGGATCGGAACTGAAGCTTTCTTT
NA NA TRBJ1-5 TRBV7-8 CASSSSPGTPNQPQHF TGTGCCAGCAGCTCCTCCCCGGGGACACCTAATCAGCCCCAGCATTTT
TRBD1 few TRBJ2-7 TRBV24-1 CATSDSMTGSGEQYF TGTGCCACCAGTGATTCGATGACAGGGTCGGGCGAGCAGTACTTC
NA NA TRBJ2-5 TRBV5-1 CASSLLASEQETQYF TGCGCCAGCAGCTTGTTGGCTAGCGAGCAAGAGACCCAGTACTTC
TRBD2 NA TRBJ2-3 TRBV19 CASRQLAGGRKASTDTQYF TGTGCCAGTAGGCAACTAGCGGGGGGGCGCAAGGCTAGCACAGATACGCAGTATTTT
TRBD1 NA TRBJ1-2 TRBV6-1 CASTTGVHGYTF TGTGCCAGCACTACAGGGGTTCATGGCTACACCTTC
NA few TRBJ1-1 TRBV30 CAWRLGRMNTEAFF TGTGCCTGGAGATTAGGACGCATGAACACTGAAGCTTTCTTT
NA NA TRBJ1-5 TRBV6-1 CASSRGYNQPQHF TGTGCCAGCAGCCGGGGGTACAATCAGCCCCAGCATTTT
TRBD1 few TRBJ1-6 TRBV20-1 CSARDLTGNNSPLHF TGCAGTGCTAGAGACCTGACAGGGAATAATTCACCCCTCCACTTT
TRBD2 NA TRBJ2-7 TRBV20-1 CSATLSGGVAYEQYF TGCAGTGCGACCCTAAGCGGGGGGGTAGCCTACGAGCAGTACTTC
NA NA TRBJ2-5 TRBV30 CAWSRTLGLWTETQYF TGTGCCTGGAGCCGTACGCTGGGCCTTTGGACAGAGACCCAGTACTTC
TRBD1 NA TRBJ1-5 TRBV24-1 CATSGVGGRNQPQNF TGTGCCACCAGTGGAGTAGGGGGCCGGAATCAGCCCCAGAATTTT
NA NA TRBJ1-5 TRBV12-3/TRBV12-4 CASSAMGGANQPQHF TGTGCCAGCAGTGCTATGGGGGGGGCAAATCAGCCCCAGCATTTT
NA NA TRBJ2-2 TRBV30 CACNAGGTLTGELFF TGTGCCTGCAATGCTGGGGGGACTCTCACCGGGGAGCTGTTTTTT
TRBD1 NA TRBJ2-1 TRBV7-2 CASSSRAGGGYNEQFF TGTGCCAGCAGTTCACGGGCAGGGGGTGGGTACAATGAGCAGTTCTTC
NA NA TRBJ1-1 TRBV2 CASSVATRGTEAFF TGTGCCAGCAGTGTGGCGACCAGGGGTACTGAAGCTTTCTTT
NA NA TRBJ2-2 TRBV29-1 CSVEEWAGELFF TGCAGCGTTGAGGAGTGGGCCGGGGAGCTGTTTTTT
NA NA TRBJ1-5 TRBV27 CASSLFTGNNQPQHF TGTGCCAGCAGTCTCTTCACGGGTAACAATCAGCCCCAGCATTTT
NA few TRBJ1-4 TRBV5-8 CASSLGRSTNEKLFF TGTGCCAGCAGCTTGGGCCGGTCAACTAATGAAAAACTGTTTTTT
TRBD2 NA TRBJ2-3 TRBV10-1 CASSPFLRLAGTDTQYF TGCGCCAGTTCACCCTTCCTGCGGCTAGCGGGGACAGATACGCAGTATTTT
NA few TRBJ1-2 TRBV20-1 CSAPDRNGYTF TGCAGTGCCCCGGACAGAAATGGCTACACCTTC
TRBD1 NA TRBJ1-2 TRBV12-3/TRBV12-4 CASSRQGAPGWANYGYTF TGTGCCAGCAGCCGACAGGGGGCCCCTGGATGGGCTAACTATGGCTACACCTTC
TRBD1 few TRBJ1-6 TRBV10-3 CAISSGTGGNSPLHF TGTGCCATCAGTTCCGGGACAGGGGGGAATTCACCCCTCCACTTT
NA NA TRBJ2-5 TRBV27 CASSLVRTAEETQYF TGTGCCAGCAGTTTAGTAAGGACAGCTGAAGAGACCCAGTACTTC
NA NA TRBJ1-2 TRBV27 CASSRGTNYGYTF TGTGCCAGCAGTAGGGGGACTAACTATGGCTACACCTTC
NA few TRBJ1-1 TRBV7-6 CASSKDSNTEAFF TGTGCCAGCAGCAAGGATTCGAACACTGAAGCTTTCTTT
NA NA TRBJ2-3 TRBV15 CATSRDLPEDTQYF TGTGCCACCAGCAGAGATCTGCCGGAAGATACGCAGTATTTT
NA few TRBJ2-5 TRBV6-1 CAHSSGVQETQYF TGTGCCCATTCGTCGGGGGTCCAAGAGACCCAGTACTTC
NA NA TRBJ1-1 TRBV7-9 CASSLNSNTEAFF TGTGCCAGCAGCTTAAACAGTAACACTGAAGCTTTCTTT
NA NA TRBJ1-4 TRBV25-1 CASSESGGGGGGKKLFF TGTGCCAGCAGTGAATCCGGGGGCGGCGGAGGTGGGAAAAAACTGTTTTTT